Following are 11 T cell receptor beta chains from one sample sequenced in a study of T cell changes during pregnancy in multiple sclerosis. The assay was immunoSEQ multiplex PCR, and TCRdb's table has in-frame clones only and misses some. The sample lists tens of thousands of clones; about 90% were seen once. The input for sequencing was peripheral blood, taken after pregnancy. Receptor source: a female donor with multiple sclerosis, enrolled in a pregnancy study.

CDR3 DNA sequence: TGTGCCAGCAGCCGGGGACTCTACAATGAGCAGTTCTTC. Encoded protein: CASSRGLYNEQFF. The chain carries TRBV11-2 and TRBJ2-1; D is possibly TRBD2 (6 bases). V lost 5 bases and J 3 bases, leaving 8 bases between the germline ends. The CDR3 contains 13 residues. In germline, CDR1 is SGHAT, CDR2 FQNNGV.

The J gene is TRBJ1-3, the V gene TRBV5-1, with D uncertain. Trimming stripped 1 base from V and 8 bases from J, with 10 bases between. The CDR3 runs to 13 residues. CDR1 is SGHRS and CDR2 is YFSETQ in the germline V gene. The CDR3 protein is CASSLMQEDTIYF. As DNA, the CDR3 is TGCGCCAGCAGCTTGATGCAGGAGGACACCATATATTTT.

The V and J genes are TRBV27 and TRBJ1-1; a possible D gene is TRBD1 (5 bases). V lost 1 base and J 7 bases, leaving 10 bases between the germline ends. Germline values: CDR1 MNHEY, CDR2 SMNVEV (reference sequence). This CDR3 comprises 13 residues. In DNA form, the CDR3 reads TGTGCCAGCAGTTTATGGGGGAGGGGTGAAGCTTTCTTT. This gives the protein CASSLWGRGEAFF.

The chain joins TRBV9 to TRBJ2-7; 8 bases fit TRBD2. Germline-derived CDR1 and CDR2 are SGDLS and YYNGEE. The length of the CDR3 is 15 residues. Trimming cost V 3 bases and J 5 bases; bases outside gene matches: 10. The CDR3 here is CASSETGGVVHEQYF. CDR3 DNA sequence: TGTGCCAGCAGCGAGACCGGGGGGGTTGTACACGAGCAGTACTTC.

The V and J genes are TRBV5-4 and TRBJ2-3, with 7 positions matching TRBD2. The CDR3 is 16 residues long. CDR1 is SGHNT and CDR2 is YYREEE in the germline V gene (reference sequence). Trimming removed 0 bases from V and 5 bases from J; junction bases left unmatched: 9. The CDR3 nucleotides read TGTGCCAGCAGCTTGGGTAGCGGGCCACCGGTAGATACGCAGTATTTT. It translates to CASSLGSGPPVDTQYF.

The chain employs TRBV19 and TRBJ2-7; 11 bases are a match to TRBD2. The CDR3 extends over 15 amino acids. The germline gives CDR1 LNHDA, CDR2 SQIVND (reference sequence). The V and J ends lost 5 bases and 1 base, in that order; junction bases with no gene match: 4. CDR3 DNA sequence: TGTGCCAGTAGTTCAAGGACTAGCGGGTCCTACGAGCAGTACTTC. Protein product: CASSSRTSGSYEQYF. Variable domain in full (rest from reference TRBV19 and TRBJ2-7): DGGITQSPKYLFRKEGQNVTLSCEQNLNHDAMYWYRQDPGQGLRLIYYSQIVNDFQKGDIAEGYSVSREKKESFPLTVTSAQKNPTAFYLCASSSRTSGSYEQYFGPGTRLTVT.

The chain is built from TRBV30 and TRBJ1-2, with unresolved D. The V gene's germline CDR1 is GTSNPN and CDR2 SVGIG (reference sequence). Trimming left V 7 bases short and J 3 bases short, with 12 bases between. The CDR3 extends over 12 amino acids. The DNA of the CDR3 is TGTGCCTCCAGTAACCGGGACTATGGCTACACCTTC. Its translation is CASSNRDYGYTF.

This sequence joins TRBV28 and TRBJ1-4, with 10 bases that match TRBD1. V was clipped by 5 bases and J by 6 bases; unmatched bases: 6. Germline V CDR1 and CDR2: MDHEN, SYDVKM. The CDR3 contains 15 residues. The CDR3 coding sequence is TGTGCCAGCAGTCCAAGACAGGGGGCGGATGAAAAACTGTTTTTT. Its translation: CASSPRQGADEKLFF. Looking up the rest from reference TRBV28 and TRBJ1-4 gives the full variable domain: DVKVTQSSRYLVKRTGEKVFLECVQDMDHENMFWYRQDPGLGLRLIYFSYDVKMKEKGDIPEGYSVSREKKERFSLILESASTNQTSMYLCASSPRQGADEKLFFGSGTQLSVL.

V is TRBV18 and J is TRBJ2-7; TRBD2 agrees at 8 bases. This CDR3 comprises 15 residues. Trimming at V came to 4 bases and at J to 3 bases, leaving 8 bases not matched to a gene. CDR1 is KGHSH, CDR2 LQKENI, per germline. Here the CDR3 DNA reads TGTGCCAGCTCACACCCCGGGACTAGGGACTACGAGCAGTACTTC. Its protein is CASSHPGTRDYEQYF.

The rearrangement uses TRBV6-4 and TRBJ2-1; the match to TRBD1 covers 7 bases. J was trimmed by 4 bases and V by 0 bases; bases with no gene match: 6. This CDR3 spans 16 amino acids. Looked up from germline, CDR1 is MRHNA and CDR2 is SNTAGT. CDR3 sequence (DNA): TGTGCCAGCAGTGACTCCCATCTACAGGGGTACAATGAGCAGTTCTTC. Amino acids: CASSDSHLQGYNEQFF.

CDR3 DNA: TGTGCCAGCAGCTTAGGCCCACGGGGCAATGAGCAGTTCTTC. Protein product: CASSLGPRGNEQFF. The chain links TRBV7-9 to TRBJ2-1, with D maybe TRBD2 (5 bases). This CDR3 spans 14 amino acids. Trimming took 1 base from V and 6 from J, leaving 10 bases between them. Germline V CDR1 and CDR2: SEHNR, FQNEAQ (reference sequence).